This TCR beta chain stems from a study of tumor-infiltrating lymphocytes in primary liver carcinoma (dated by TCRdb to 2016 to 2017). At the level of the whole study: The five patients, three men and two women aged 30 to 69 years, had hepatocellular carcinoma (four) or combined HCC and intrahepatic cholangiocarcinoma (one). Tumors of the five patients were stage T1-T3 N0M0 with maximum diameters of roughly 4.2 to 10 cm. Each sample produced about 3.5 to 7.5 million productive TCRbeta reads, and read depth showed no significant difference between tissue types. TCRbeta repertoire sequencing, expression microarrays and whole-exome sequencing were combined in the study across five regions of each liver tumor, with adjacent normal tissue and blood also included. TCRbeta repertoire sequencing covered roughly 35 specimens from 5 patients: around 25 tumor regions, 5 adjacent noncancerous liver tissues and 5 peripheral blood samples. Technical replicate repertoires showed high reproducibility, with mean shared-clone rates around 0.9 and correlation coefficients above 0.95. Paper-wide results and their limitations: Bulk unsorted samples precluded comparing CD4+ and CD8+ T cell repertoires. Consistent with antigen-driven expansion, pairs of tumor regions showed higher repertoire overlap (mean roughly 35%) than either tumor-adjacent pairs (around 17%) or tumor-blood pairs (about 14%). Only the TCR beta chain was sequenced, so true repertoire diversity is likely underestimated because unpaired alpha chains were not captured. Only a few patients were included in the study, and the authors note that the findings should be validated in a larger study. Compared with blood, tumors had a significantly larger share of the repertoire taken up by the top 250 clones (p = 0.039).

Starting from approximately 500 ng total RNA, TCRbeta-specific cDNA was produced by reverse transcription with a constant-region primer and ProtoScript II reverse transcriptase. Three nested multiplex PCR rounds, following a slightly modified ARM-PCR procedure, were used to build the TCRbeta libraries. Multiplex TRBV1-TRBV30 forward primers and a Cbeta reverse primer were used in the first two PCR rounds, each of which was run for around 9 cycles. Sample barcodes and Illumina adapters were attached in a final 25-cycle PCR using Deep VentR polymerase. Before sequencing, amplicons between 200 and 500 bp were purified from gel using a QIAquick gel extraction kit. An Illumina HiSeq 2500 was used to sequence the TCRbeta amplicons, generating 250-bp paired-end reads. The study's own analysis went as follows. To recover full CDR3 sequences, reads were quality-trimmed using Trimmomatic v0.33 and paired reads were then merged using FLASH v1.2.11. MiGEC v1.2.1b assigned V, D and J germline segments to the rearranged TCRbeta sequences. Clonotype statistics, along with Shannon-Wiener diversity indices, were calculated using VDJtools v1.0.0. To reduce sampling bias, subsequent analyses other than the diversity analysis used only the 250 most abundant clonotypes in each sample. TCRdb reanalyzed the raw reads on its own, using fastp at Q25 for trimming and MiXCR for clone calling, and kept in-frame beta chains. Duplicate CDR3 protein sequences are folded into a single record with the most common DNA and genes. Clone size and V and J calls follow TCRdb, not the original study. The sample table contains 90,000 to 150,000 distinct CDR3 sequences; only one count was recorded for approximately 71% of them. More than 8% of the sample is held by the ten biggest clonotypes.

CDR1 and CDR2, looked up from the germline V gene, are SGHAT and FQNNGV. Counted from cysteine to phenylalanine, this CDR3 has 15 amino acids. Just the 45-base CDR3 DNA is kept, in frame starting at base 1. Total RNA and DNA were co-extracted without cell sorting from roughly 20-30 mg of bulk tissue using the AllPrep DNA/RNA mini kit. Surgical resection was performed in China between 2015 and early 2016 on four to six patients with histopathologically diagnosed primary liver carcinoma. At the time of sampling, the patients had chronic HBV infection and had not received any treatment. Fresh tumor and adjacent tissue pieces were bisected; one half was stored in RNAlater at -80°C, the other sent for histology. As concerns this clonotype: Its recognized antigen is unknown. The junction and the germline gene differ at one end; a read error may be behind it.

The clonotype originates from a woman aged 55-70 years with primary liver carcinoma and hepatitis B virus infection. The sequence links TRBV11-2 to TRBJ2-3, with 7 middle bases fitting TRBD2. The sequenced material came from tumor-adjacent normal liver tissue. The CDR3 protein: CASIFGLGHTDTRYF. DNA sequence: TGTGCCAGCATCTTCGGACTAGGACACACAGATACGCGGTATTTT.